This entry lists 3 T cell receptor beta chains sequenced from one sample in a study of metastatic and nonmetastatic thyroid tumors. Among the patients, none had received any treatment before thyroid surgery. TCRdb reanalyzed the PCR reads with MiXCR. The sample carries about 3,500 clones, roughly a third recorded once. The sequencing input was adjacent normal tissue. Every receptor here comes from a male donor with papillary thyroid cancer or a benign thyroid nodule (not recorded which). Some clones in this sample may be carry-over from other donors' samples.

The chain is built from TRBV6-2 or TRBV6-3 and TRBJ2-3; D is uncertain. The CDR3 runs 12 residues. The germline gives CDR1 MNHEY, CDR2 SVGEGT. V was cut by 5 bases and J by 7 bases, with 10 bases left in between. CDR3 coding DNA: TGTGCCAGCAGTCCCCTTCGGTATACGCAGTATTTT. It encodes CASSPLRYTQYF.

This clone was counted between two and nine times. V gene TRBV28 combines with J gene TRBJ1-3; perhaps TRBD1 as D (5 bases). CDR3 size: 15 residues. Trimming removed 6 bases at V and 4 bases at J, with 16 bases between. CDR1 is MDHEN and CDR2 is SYDVKM in the germline V gene. The CDR3 bases are TGTGCCAGCAGCGACCCCGGGGCTTACGGAAACACCATATATTTT. Protein: CASSDPGAYGNTIYF. Full variable domain (rest looked up from reference TRBV28 and TRBJ1-3): DVKVTQSSRYLVKRTGEKVFLECVQDMDHENMFWYRQDPGLGLRLIYFSYDVKMKEKGDIPEGYSVSREKKERFSLILESASTNQTSMYLCASSDPGAYGNTIYFGEGSWLTVV.

The rearrangement links TRBV20-1 to TRBJ2-7; the D is unclear. The V gene lost 1 base and the J gene lost 0 bases, with 4 bases spanning the gap. CDR3 length: 12 amino acids. CDR1 and CDR2 from the germline V gene are DFQATT and SNEGSKA (reference sequence). This CDR3 reads CSARGLSYEQYF. For the CDR3, the DNA is TGCAGTGCTAGAGGGCTCTCCTACGAGCAGTACTTC.